Presented here are 9 T cell receptor beta chains from one specimen sequenced in a study of cytomegalovirus exposure and HLA in healthy donors. In the PCR, 60 Vbeta and 13 Jbeta primers were used. Libraries were prepared by immunoSEQ multiplex PCR; TCRdb keeps only in-frame clonotypes and omits some of them. Of roughly 130,000 clones in the sample, roughly 77% were seen once. Sequences were obtained from PBMCs. The receptors stem from a man aged 25 to 40 in good health and CMV-seronegative.

V gene TRBV4-1 combines with J gene TRBJ2-7, with D hard to call. Per germline, CDR1 MGHRA and CDR2 YSYEKL. There are 13 residues in the CDR3. V was trimmed by 5 bases and J by 2 bases, leaving 10 bases between them. CDR3: CASSYTETYEQYF. In DNA, the CDR3 is TGCGCCAGCAGCTACACGGAGACCTACGAGCAGTACTTC.

This clone has a count of ten or more. The chain couples TRBV6-6 to TRBJ1-1; D is undetermined. The CDR3 is made up of 13 amino acids. Germline CDR1 reads MNHNY; CDR2 reads SVGAGI (reference sequence). V lost 9 bases to trimming and J lost 3 bases, with 14 bases between them. The DNA of the CDR3 is TGTGCCAGTCTACGAGAGTTGCACACTGAAGCTTTCTTT. Encoded protein: CASLRELHTEAFF.

V gene TRBV10-3 combines with J gene TRBJ1-5, with D perhaps matching TRBD1 (6 bases). The CDR3 has 18 residues. Germline V gene data show CDR1 as ENHRY and CDR2 as SYGVKD. V lost 0 bases and J 2 bases, leaving 17 bases between the germline ends. As DNA, the CDR3 is TGTGCCATCAGTGAGTCCGGACAGAACACTGCTCGCAATCAGCCCCAGCATTTT. It is translated as CAISESGQNTARNQPQHF.

The rearrangement links TRBV28 to TRBJ2-1, with 9 bases that match TRBD2. Trimming took 4 bases from V and 0 from J; bases not matched to a gene: 4. CDR1 is MDHEN and CDR2 is SYDVKM in the germline V gene. The CDR3 covers 16 residues. CDR3: CASSSFSGGSYNEQFF. CDR3 DNA sequence: TGTGCCAGCAGTTCTTTTAGCGGGGGCTCCTACAATGAGCAGTTCTTC.

The rearrangement joins TRBV6-5 to TRBJ1-5; TRBD1 is a possible D gene (6 bases). This CDR3 contains 15 residues. Per germline, CDR1 MNHEY and CDR2 SVGAGI. The V end was cut by 2 bases, the J end by 3 bases, with 11 bases between. The CDR3 protein is CASSYATGTNQPQHF. Written as DNA, the CDR3 is TGTGCCAGCAGTTACGCTACAGGGACCAATCAGCCCCAGCATTTT.

V is TRBV15 and J is TRBJ1-5; 8 positions agree with TRBD1. Trimming cost V 3 bases and J 4 bases; bases outside gene matches: 11. The CDR3 spans 17 residues. The germline CDR1 and CDR2 sequences are LNHNV and YYDKDF (reference sequence). The CDR3 reads CATSSPSMGQVNQPQHF. The CDR3 region has the DNA TGTGCCACCAGCAGCCCCTCGATGGGACAGGTTAATCAGCCCCAGCATTTT.

The rearrangement links TRBV6-5 to TRBJ1-2; unclear D gene. V was clipped by 5 bases and J by 4 bases, with 14 bases between them. The CDR3 totals 14 residues. Germline CDR1 and CDR2: MNHEY and SVGAGI. In DNA, the CDR3 is TGTGCCAGCAGTCACGAACCGAACAGCTATGGCTACACCTTC. This translates into CASSHEPNSYGYTF.

The chain uses TRBV5-6 and TRBJ2-1, with D maybe TRBD2 (5 bases). Trimming pared 4 bases from V and 2 bases from J, leaving 16 bases between. Germline V lookup: CDR1 SGHDT, CDR2 YYEEEE. This CDR3 region has 16 residues. As DNA, the CDR3 is TGTGCCAGCAGCCCCCTCAGAGGAGCGGCCTACAATGAGCAGTTCTTC. Its translation is CASSPLRGAAYNEQFF.

The V and J genes are TRBV7-9 and TRBJ1-3; D gene ambiguous. Germline assignment: CDR1 SEHNR and CDR2 FQNEAQ (reference sequence). The V end lost 1 base, the J end lost 0 bases, and 10 bases lay between the germline ends. The CDR3 is 16 amino acids. CDR3 bases: TGTGCCAGCAGCTTAGTAACACCAAGCTCTGGAAACACCATATATTTT. Its translation: CASSLVTPSSGNTIYF.